Shown below are 13 T cell receptor beta chains from a single sample sequenced in a study of OX40 agonist ivuxolimab in advanced cancers. Here immunoSEQ multiplex PCR was the method, and the copy in TCRdb shows in-frame clones only, minus some. Of tens of thousands of clones listed, about 88% are singletons. This material consisted of CD4+ or CD8+ T cells sorted from blood, taken in a trial of the OX40 agonist ivuxolimab. Receptors were obtained from an adult with an advanced solid tumor such as melanoma, head and neck, liver or kidney cancer.

This chain connects TRBV5-6 to TRBJ1-6, with 10 positions matching TRBD1. Germline CDR1 is SGHDT and CDR2 is YYEEEE. The CDR3 has 14 residues. V lost 4 bases and J lost 9; bases outside the gene matches: 4. The CDR3 DNA is TGTGCCAGCAGCCTCGACAGGGGGCGTTCACCCCTCCACTTT. It translates to CASSLDRGRSPLHF.

The CDR3 bases are TGCGCCAGCAGGCCCTCTGGGACAGGGGGCGATGAGCAGTACTTC. It is translated as CASRPSGTGGDEQYF. V and J are TRBV10-2 and TRBJ2-7, with 12 bases aligning to TRBD1. Trimming removed 6 bases from V and 7 bases from J; junction bases left unmatched: 10. CDR1 and CDR2 (germline): WSHSY, SAAADI. The CDR3 is 15 residues long.

The V gene is TRBV19, the J gene TRBJ2-3; 10 bases line up with TRBD1. Germline-derived CDR1 and CDR2 are LNHDA and SQIVND (reference sequence). The CDR3 is 15 amino acids. The J segment lost 6 bases and the V segment lost 9 bases, leaving 12 bases of the junction unmatched. CDR3 sequence (DNA): TGTGCCAGCCGACAGGGGGCTTCCCCGGGGGATACGCAGTATTTT. This gives the protein CASRQGASPGDTQYF.

This clone was seen once. The genes are TRBV18 and TRBJ1-5, with 7 bases matching TRBD1. The V segment lost 4 bases and the J segment 4 bases; nucleotides outside the gene matches: 4. CDR1 KGHSH and CDR2 LQKENI come from the germline V gene. The CDR3 runs 14 residues. The CDR3 protein is CASSLMGQNQPQHF. CDR3 DNA: TGTGCCAGCTCACTTATGGGACAGAATCAGCCCCAGCATTTT.

CDR3 residues: CASSPPNRDRNSPLHF. The CDR3, as DNA: TGTGCCAGCAGCCCGCCGAACCGGGACAGGAATTCACCCCTCCACTTT. V gene TRBV4-2 combines with J gene TRBJ1-6; 8 bases agree with TRBD1. J lost 7 bases, V lost 4 bases, and 9 bases had no gene match. In germline, CDR1 is LGHNA, CDR2 YNFKEQ. The CDR3 runs to 16 residues.

The CDR3 DNA reads as TGTGCCAGTAGTAGGGGAGCCGCGAACACCGGGGAGCTGTTTTTT. The encoded protein is CASSRGAANTGELFF. The rearrangement joins TRBV19 to TRBJ2-2, with D maybe TRBD2 (5 bases). The CDR3 loop spans 15 amino acids. Trimming removed 4 bases at V and 0 bases at J, with 9 bases between. Germline values: CDR1 LNHDA, CDR2 SQIVND (reference sequence).

The rearrangement links TRBV7-2 to TRBJ2-6; D gene ambiguous. Trimming shortened V by 3 bases and J by 1 base, and 10 bases separated the two germline ends. CDR1 and CDR2 from the germline V gene are SGHTA and FQGNSA. The CDR3 sequence is 16 residues long. Here the CDR3 reads CASSLVGSSGANVLTF. CDR3 bases: TGTGCCAGCAGCTTGGTAGGGTCTTCTGGGGCCAACGTCCTGACTTTC.

The chain combines TRBV7-2 with TRBJ2-1, with 8 bases aligning to TRBD2. The junction had 8 bases not matched to a gene; V was cut back by 2 bases and J by 5 bases. Per germline, CDR1 SGHTA and CDR2 FQGNSA. This CDR3 comprises 16 residues. As DNA, the CDR3 is TGTGCCAGCAGCTTATACCAGCGGGGGACCCACAATGAGCAGTTCTTC. Its protein product is CASSLYQRGTHNEQFF.

This chain links TRBV2 with TRBJ1-3, with D uncertain. V lost 1 base and J 7 bases, leaving 11 bases between the germline ends. The CDR3 totals 14 residues. Germline CDR1 is SNHLY and CDR2 is FYNNEI. The CDR3 loop reads CASSEGGVTNTIYF. The CDR3 coding sequence is TGTGCCAGCAGTGAAGGCGGGGTTACGAACACCATATATTTT.

The chain recombines TRBV9 with TRBJ1-5; D unresolved. The germline V gene encodes CDR1 SGDLS and CDR2 YYNGEE. Trimming took 0 bases from V and 4 from J, leaving 5 bases between them. This CDR3 contains 13 residues. Written as DNA, the CDR3 is TGTGCCAGCAGCGTAGTTCCGAATCAGCCCCAGCATTTT. Encoded protein: CASSVVPNQPQHF.

The J gene is TRBJ1-3, the V gene TRBV5-1; 7 bases map to TRBD1. J lost 0 bases, V lost 4 bases, and 7 bases had no gene match. Germline CDR1 SGHRS, CDR2 YFSETQ. The CDR3 runs 16 residues. The CDR3 DNA sequence: TGCGCCAGCAGCCAATCGACAGGGCTCTCTGGAAACACCATATATTTT. Protein product: CASSQSTGLSGNTIYF.

The chain links TRBV29-1 to TRBJ1-1; TRBD1 is a possible D gene (5 bases). This CDR3 comprises 14 residues. In germline, CDR1 is SQVTM, CDR2 ANQGSEA. Between the trimmed V and J ends, which lost 6 bases and 0 bases, there was a span of 14 bases. The CDR3 sequence: CSVSKGRMNTEAFF. In DNA, the CDR3 is TGCAGCGTGTCCAAGGGACGGATGAACACTGAAGCTTTCTTT.

The rearrangement uses TRBV6-5 and TRBJ2-7; TRBD1 aligns across 7 bases. Trimming removed 2 bases from V and 1 base from J; junction bases left unmatched: 8. The CDR3 consists of 16 residues. Germline V lookup: CDR1 MNHEY, CDR2 SVGAGI. CDR3 nucleotides: TGTGCCAGCAGTTACAGAAACAGGGGTATGTCCTACGAGCAGTACTTC. Amino acids: CASSYRNRGMSYEQYF.